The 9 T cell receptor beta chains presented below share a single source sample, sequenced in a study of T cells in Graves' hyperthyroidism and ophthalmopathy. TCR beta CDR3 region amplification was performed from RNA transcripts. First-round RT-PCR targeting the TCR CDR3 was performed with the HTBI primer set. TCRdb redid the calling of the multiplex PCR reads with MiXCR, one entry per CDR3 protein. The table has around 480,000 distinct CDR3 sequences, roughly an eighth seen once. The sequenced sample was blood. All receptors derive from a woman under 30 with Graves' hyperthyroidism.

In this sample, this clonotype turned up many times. CDR3 nucleotides: TGTGCCAGCAGCTTAGATTTGGCACGCTTCACCCAAAGTACTGAAGCTTTCTTT. Translated, it gives CASSLDLARFTQSTEAFF. The chain carries TRBV11-3 and TRBJ1-1; D is uncertain. With 0 bases removed from V and 5 bases from J, the gap between germline ends came to 22 bases. Germline CDR1 reads SGHNT; CDR2 reads YENEEA. The CDR3 is made up of 18 amino acids. Together with reference TRBV11-3 and TRBJ1-1, the CDR3 gives the full variable domain: EAGVVQSPRYKIIEKKQPVAFWCNPISGHNTLYWYLQNLGQGPELLIRYENEEAVDDSQLPKDRFSAERLKGVDSTLKIQPAELGDSAVYLCASSLDLARFTQSTEAFFGQGTRLTVV.

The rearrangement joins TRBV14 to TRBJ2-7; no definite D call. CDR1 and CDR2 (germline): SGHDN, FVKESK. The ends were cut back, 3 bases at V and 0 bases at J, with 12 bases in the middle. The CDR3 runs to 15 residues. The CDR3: CASSQTGWSSYEQYF. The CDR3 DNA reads TGTGCCAGCAGCCAGACCGGATGGAGCTCCTACGAGCAGTACTTC.

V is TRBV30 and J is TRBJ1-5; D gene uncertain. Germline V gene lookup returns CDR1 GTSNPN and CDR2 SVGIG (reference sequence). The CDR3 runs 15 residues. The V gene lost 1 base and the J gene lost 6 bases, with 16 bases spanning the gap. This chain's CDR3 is CAWSAYTSGSQPQHF. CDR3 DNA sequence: TGTGCCTGGAGTGCGTATACGTCGGGCAGTCAGCCCCAGCATTTT.

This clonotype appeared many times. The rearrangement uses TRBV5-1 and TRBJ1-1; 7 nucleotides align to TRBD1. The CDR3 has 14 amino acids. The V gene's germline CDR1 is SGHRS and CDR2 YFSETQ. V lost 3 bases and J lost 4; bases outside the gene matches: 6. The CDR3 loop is CASSSRGPGTEAFF. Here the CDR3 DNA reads TGCGCCAGCAGCTCAAGGGGGCCTGGCACTGAAGCTTTCTTT.

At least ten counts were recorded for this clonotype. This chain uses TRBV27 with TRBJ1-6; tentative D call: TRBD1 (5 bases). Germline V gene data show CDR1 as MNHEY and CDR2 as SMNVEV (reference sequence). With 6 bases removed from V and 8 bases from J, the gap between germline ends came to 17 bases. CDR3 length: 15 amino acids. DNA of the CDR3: TGTGCCAGCAGCCACGGCAGGGCGGAAGATTCACCCCTCCACTTT. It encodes CASSHGRAEDSPLHF.

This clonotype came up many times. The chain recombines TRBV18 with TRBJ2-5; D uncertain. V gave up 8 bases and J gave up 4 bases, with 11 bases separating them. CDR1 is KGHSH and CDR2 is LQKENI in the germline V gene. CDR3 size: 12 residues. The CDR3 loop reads CASSPSGETQYF. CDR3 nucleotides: TGTGCCAGCAGCCCCTCTGGAGAGACCCAGTACTTC.

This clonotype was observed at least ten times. The chain's CDR3 is CASSEGISSYNEQFF. The CDR3 nucleotides are TGTGCCAGCAGTGAAGGAATAAGCTCCTACAATGAGCAGTTCTTC. This chain links TRBV2 with TRBJ2-1; D unresolved. CDR3 length equals 15 residues. Germline CDR1 reads SNHLY; CDR2 reads FYNNEI. V lost 1 base to trimming and J lost 0 bases, with 7 bases between them. Full variable domain (remainder filled in from reference TRBV2 and TRBJ2-1): EPEVTQTPSHQVTQMGQEVILRCVPISNHLYFYWYRQILGQKVEFLVSFYNNEISEKSEIFDDQFSVERPDGSNFTLKIRSTKLEDSAMYFCASSEGISSYNEQFFGPGTRLTVL.

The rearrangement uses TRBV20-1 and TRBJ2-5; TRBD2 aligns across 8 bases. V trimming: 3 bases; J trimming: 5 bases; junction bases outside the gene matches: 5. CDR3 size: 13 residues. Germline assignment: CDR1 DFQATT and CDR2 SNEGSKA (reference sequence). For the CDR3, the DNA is TGCAGTGCTAGCGGGAGGGCCGTCGAGACCCAGTACTTC. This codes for CSASGRAVETQYF.

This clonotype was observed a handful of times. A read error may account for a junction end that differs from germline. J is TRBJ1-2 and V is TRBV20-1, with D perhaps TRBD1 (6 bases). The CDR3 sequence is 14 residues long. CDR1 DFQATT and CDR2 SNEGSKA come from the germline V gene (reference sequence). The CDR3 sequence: CSTRLGQTPQGYTF. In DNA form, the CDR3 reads TGCAGTACTAGATTAGGACAGACGCCTCAGGGCTACACCTTC.